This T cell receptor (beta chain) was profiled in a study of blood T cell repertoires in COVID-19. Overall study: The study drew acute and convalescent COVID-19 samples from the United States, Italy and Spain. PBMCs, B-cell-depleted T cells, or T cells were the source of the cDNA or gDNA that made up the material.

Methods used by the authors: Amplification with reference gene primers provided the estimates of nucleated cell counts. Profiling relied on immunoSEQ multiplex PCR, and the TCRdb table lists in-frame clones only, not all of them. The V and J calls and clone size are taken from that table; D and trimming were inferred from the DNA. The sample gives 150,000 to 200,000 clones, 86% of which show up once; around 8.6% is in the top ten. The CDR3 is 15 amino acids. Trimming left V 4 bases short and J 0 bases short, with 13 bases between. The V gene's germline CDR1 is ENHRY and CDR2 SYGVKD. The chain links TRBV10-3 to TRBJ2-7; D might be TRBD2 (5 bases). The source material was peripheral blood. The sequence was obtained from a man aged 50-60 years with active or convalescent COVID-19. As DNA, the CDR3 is TGTGCCATCAGTGTAGTCGGGGAGAACTCCTACGAGCAGTACTTC. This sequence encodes CAISVVGENSYEQYF.